This paragraph reports one TCR beta chain. The data derive from a study of cytotoxic CD8 clonotypes in ibrutinib-treated CLL. CDR1 and CDR2 from the germline V gene are SNHLY and FYNNEI. The CDR3 runs to 14 residues. Trimming took 6 bases from V and 3 from J; bases not matched to a gene: 3. Profiling relied on immunoSEQ multiplex PCR, and the TCRdb table lists in-frame clones only, not all of them. Here the sample spans some 200,000 clones, 79% being singletons. This receptor was identified in a human donor with chronic lymphocytic leukemia. The sequencing used PBMCs, collected after 12 months of ibrutinib treatment. This rearrangement joins TRBV2 to TRBJ2-7, with 12 bases that match TRBD2. In DNA, the CDR3 is TGTGCCAGCAGCTGGACTAGCGGGAACTACGAGCAGTACTTC. Protein product: CASSWTSGNYEQYF.